Shown below are 25 T cell receptor beta chains from a single sample sequenced in a study of shared clonotypes between healthy human individuals. CD45RO negativity and positive selection for CCR7 defined naive CD8 cells, a population that excluded terminally differentiated effector memory CD45RA+ cells. Clones were sequenced by immunoSEQ multiplex PCR, and TCRdb holds only the in-frame ones, with some missing. The data contain about 2.1 million clones, 85% to 95% of them singletons. The sequencing sample was made of naive CD8+ T cells from PBMCs. The origin of the receptors is a man between 18 and 29 years old in good health. Some clones in this sample may be carry-over from other donors' samples.

The genes are TRBV7-9 and TRBJ2-5, with TRBD1 matching 7 bases. The CDR3 has 14 residues. Germline CDR1 reads SEHNR; CDR2 reads FQNEAQ (reference sequence). V gave up 6 bases and J gave up 2 bases; unmatched junction bases: 6. The CDR3: CASSQYRGQETQYF. The CDR3 DNA reads as TGTGCCAGCAGTCAGTACAGGGGACAAGAGACCCAGTACTTC.

The chain is built from TRBV11-2 and TRBJ2-2, with TRBD2 matching 9 bases. V lost 1 base and J lost 5; bases outside the gene matches: 5. Per the germline V gene, CDR1 is SGHAT and CDR2 is FQNNGV. The CDR3 covers 16 residues. The CDR3 spells CASSLVIAGVTGELFF. The CDR3, as DNA: TGTGCCAGCAGCTTAGTTATAGCGGGAGTTACCGGGGAGCTGTTTTTT.

The rearrangement links TRBV10-3 to TRBJ2-7; TRBD1 agrees at 10 bases. Per germline, CDR1 ENHRY and CDR2 SYGVKD. The CDR3 is 12 residues long. The junction had 2 bases not matched to a gene; V was cut back by 7 bases and J by 5 bases. The CDR3 region is CAIMTGGNEQYF. The CDR3 nucleotides read TGTGCCATCATGACAGGGGGCAACGAGCAGTACTTC.

The chain combines TRBV2 with TRBJ1-4, with unresolved D. This CDR3 region has 17 residues. V was pared by 4 bases and J by 4 bases, with 19 bases between. From germline, CDR1 is SNHLY and CDR2 FYNNEI. CDR3 in amino acids: CASSAGRGREVNEKLFF. The CDR3 coding sequence is TGTGCCAGCAGTGCTGGTCGGGGTCGAGAAGTTAATGAAAAACTGTTTTTT.

This clone showed up just once. This chain's CDR3 is CASSIGDGQGLLDDYGYTF. The CDR3, as DNA: TGTGCCAGTAGTATAGGAGACGGACAGGGCTTGTTAGACGACTATGGCTACACCTTC. This sequence joins TRBV19 and TRBJ1-2; 8 nucleotides line up with TRBD1. Germline V gene sequence: CDR1 LNHDA, CDR2 SQIVND (reference sequence). With 1 base clipped from V and 3 bases from J, the junction kept 16 bases outside the gene matches. This CDR3 comprises 19 residues.

Comments on this clone: The junction departs from germline at one end; a sequencing error may be responsible. V usage is TRBV11-2 and J usage is TRBJ1-3; D not certain. This CDR3 has 15 residues. The germline V gene encodes CDR1 SGHAT and CDR2 FQNNGV. CDR3: CASSLFFLPGNTIYF. CDR3 DNA: TGTGCCAGCAGCTTATTCTTTCTCCCTGGGAACACCATATATTTT. Together with reference TRBV11-2 and TRBJ1-3, the CDR3 gives the full variable domain: EAGVAQSPRYKIIEKRQSVAFWCNPISGHATLYWYQQILGQGPKLLIQFQNNGVVDDSQLPKDRFSAERLKGVDSTLKIQPAKLEDSAVYLCASSLFFLPGNTIYFGEGSWLTVV.

This clone was counted only a few times. The chain has TRBV2 and TRBJ1-1; TRBD1 is a possible D gene (5 bases). V was cut by 8 bases and J by 1 base, with 23 bases left in between. Germline assignment: CDR1 SNHLY and CDR2 FYNNEI. The CDR3 runs 17 residues. The CDR3 DNA is TGTGCCAGCGCGCGGGACTACGTTCGGGGAAGGAACACTGAAGCTTTCTTT. It specifies CASARDYVRGRNTEAFF.

The J gene is TRBJ2-3, the V gene TRBV30; unclear D gene. This CDR3 has 14 amino acids. Germline V gene sequence: CDR1 GTSNPN, CDR2 SVGIG (reference sequence). V was clipped by 1 base and J by 0 bases, with 8 bases between them. CDR3 amino acids: CAWSGIVSTDTQYF. In nucleotides, the CDR3 is TGTGCCTGGAGTGGGATCGTAAGCACAGATACGCAGTATTTT.

In nucleotides, the CDR3 is TGCGCCAGCAGTGAGTTCGTATACACTGAAGCTTTCTTT. Translating it yields CASSEFVYTEAFF. This chain links TRBV10-1 with TRBJ1-1; D not certain. CDR1 WNHNN and CDR2 SYGVQD come from the germline V gene (reference sequence). Trimming took 1 base from V and 3 from J, leaving 6 bases between them. The CDR3 is 13 amino acids.

V and J are TRBV9 and TRBJ2-7; 7 nucleotides line up with TRBD2. The germline gives CDR1 SGDLS, CDR2 YYNGEE. With V trimmed by 0 bases and J by 5 bases, 5 bases remained unmatched. The CDR3 totals 14 residues. CDR3 sequence: CASSVEWRENEQYF. CDR3 DNA: TGTGCCAGCAGCGTAGAATGGCGGGAGAACGAGCAGTACTTC.

This chain links TRBV27 with TRBJ2-7; 11 nucleotides line up with TRBD1. J lost 7 bases, V lost 3 bases, and 5 bases had no gene match. The CDR3 has 14 residues. Germline values: CDR1 MNHEY, CDR2 SMNVEV (reference sequence). The CDR3 nucleotides are TGTGCCAGCAGTTTGGTAGGGACAGGGGGGGAGCAGTACTTC. It is translated as CASSLVGTGGEQYF.

The V and J genes are TRBV5-6 and TRBJ2-7; D not certain. The V end lost 2 bases, the J end lost 2 bases, and 5 bases lay between the germline ends. Germline V lookup: CDR1 SGHDT, CDR2 YYEEEE. This CDR3 has 12 amino acids. The DNA for the CDR3 is TGTGCCAGCAGCTTTGAGACCTACGAGCAGTACTTC. Translated, it gives CASSFETYEQYF.

This clone was detected only once. The V and J genes are TRBV27 and TRBJ1-1; no clear D gene. The germline V gene has CDR1 MNHEY and CDR2 SMNVEV (reference sequence). With 8 bases removed from V and 4 bases from J, the gap between germline ends came to 5 bases. The length of the CDR3 is 10 residues. The CDR3, as DNA: TGTGCCAGCTTAGGCACTGAAGCTTTCTTT. It encodes CASLGTEAFF.

V and J are TRBV28 and TRBJ1-5; weak D call: TRBD1 (6 bases). Germline CDR1 is MDHEN and CDR2 is SYDVKM. Trimming shortened V by 5 bases and J by 9 bases, and 14 bases separated the two germline ends. The CDR3 length is 13 residues. The CDR3 DNA follows: TGTGCCAGCAGTCTCACAGGGAGGGGGCCCCAGCATTTT. This sequence encodes CASSLTGRGPQHF.

The chain is built from TRBV28 and TRBJ2-7, with TRBD1 identical over 7 bases. V shed 6 bases, J shed 2 bases, and the junction held 7 bases outside the gene matches. The CDR3 is made up of 14 amino acids. Germline lookup yields CDR1 MDHEN and CDR2 SYDVKM. DNA of the CDR3: TGTGCCAGCAGGGGCCAGACAGGGCCCTACGAGCAGTACTTC. This codes for CASRGQTGPYEQYF.

The J gene is TRBJ1-2, the V gene TRBV6-6, with a tentative D call TRBD1 (6 bases). CDR1 MNHNY and CDR2 SVGAGI come from the germline V gene (reference sequence). The V and J ends lost 6 bases and 6 bases respectively, with 14 bases between them. The CDR3 spans 13 residues. The CDR3 DNA sequence: TGTGCCAGCAGCCACAGGGAGGTGGATGGCTACACCTTC. It codes for CASSHREVDGYTF.

This sequence joins TRBV28 and TRBJ2-7; tentative D call: TRBD1 (5 bases). The germline V gene encodes CDR1 MDHEN and CDR2 SYDVKM. Trimming removed 3 bases from V and 5 bases from J, with 8 bases in between. This CDR3 spans 12 amino acids. CDR3 in DNA: TGTGCCAGCAGTTTTTGGGGCGACGAGCAGTACTTC. This gives the protein CASSFWGDEQYF.

The table lists this clone with a few counts. CDR3: CASSLGQEGTEAFF. The CDR3 nucleotides are TGTGCCAGCAGCTTAGGCCAGGAGGGCACTGAAGCTTTCTTT. This chain connects TRBV7-8 to TRBJ1-1; D unresolved. Germline lookup yields CDR1 SGHVS and CDR2 FQNEAQ. The CDR3 has 14 amino acids. The V gene lost 1 base and the J gene lost 4 bases, with 10 bases spanning the gap.

The CDR3 spells CASSEYLSTPEGDTQYF. CDR3 sequence (DNA): TGTGCCAGCAGTGAGTACTTGAGCACACCCGAGGGGGATACGCAGTATTTT. The chain recombines TRBV2 with TRBJ2-3; D is possibly TRBD1 or TRBD2 (5 bases each). From germline, CDR1 is SNHLY and CDR2 FYNNEI. This CDR3 has 17 residues. V was cut by 3 bases and J by 6 bases, with 22 bases left in between.

The chain uses TRBV9 and TRBJ2-1, with TRBD1 matching over 8 bases. This CDR3 is built from 15 residues. Germline values: CDR1 SGDLS, CDR2 YYNGEE. V trimming: 4 bases; J trimming: 6 bases; junction bases outside the gene matches: 9. As DNA, the CDR3 is TGTGCCAGCAGCCTGGGGGCAGGGGGCTTCAATGAGCAGTTCTTC. This encodes CASSLGAGGFNEQFF. Combining the CDR3 with reference TRBV9 and TRBJ2-1 gives the whole variable domain DSGVTQTPKHLITATGQRVTLRCSPRSGDLSVYWYQQSLDQGLQFLIQYYNGEERAKGNILERFSAQQFPDLHSELNLSSLELGDSALYFCASSLGAGGFNEQFFGPGTRLTVL.

CDR3 DNA: TGTGCCAGTAGTATAGACGGGGGACAGAAGAACACTGAAGCTTTCTTT. Protein: CASSIDGGQKNTEAFF. The chain joins TRBV19 to TRBJ1-1, with 7 bases lining up with TRBD1. V dropped 0 bases and J dropped 1; count of bases not matched to a gene: 5. CDR1 is LNHDA, CDR2 SQIVND, per germline (reference sequence). The CDR3 consists of 16 residues. Drawing the rest from reference TRBV19 and TRBJ1-1, the complete variable domain is DGGITQSPKYLFRKEGQNVTLSCEQNLNHDAMYWYRQDPGQGLRLIYYSQIVNDFQKGDIAEGYSVSREKKESFPLTVTSAQKNPTAFYLCASSIDGGQKNTEAFFGQGTRLTVV.

This sequence joins TRBV30 and TRBJ2-5, with D unresolved. CDR1 is GTSNPN, CDR2 SVGIG, per germline (reference sequence). The length of the CDR3 is 14 residues. Trimming took 0 bases from V and 2 from J, leaving 10 bases between them. The CDR3 reads CAWSVEQWQETQYF. CDR3 nucleotides: TGTGCCTGGAGTGTAGAGCAGTGGCAAGAGACCCAGTACTTC.

The genes are TRBV19 and TRBJ2-7, with TRBD1 matching over 9 bases. V was pared by 2 bases and J by 4 bases, with 3 bases of the junction left unmatched. CDR3 length: 14 amino acids. Germline CDR1 and CDR2: LNHDA and SQIVND (reference sequence). CDR3 nucleotides: TGTGCCAGTAGTATATCGGACAGGGGTTACGAGCAGTACTTC. Translated, it gives CASSISDRGYEQYF.

This rearrangement joins TRBV19 to TRBJ2-7; perhaps TRBD2 as D (5 bases). The CDR3 sequence is 14 residues long. With 5 bases removed from V and 3 bases from J, the gap between germline ends came to 14 bases. The germline gives CDR1 LNHDA, CDR2 SQIVND (reference sequence). CDR3 nucleotides: TGTGCCAGTAGTGTCAGTCAAGCGGACTACGAGCAGTACTTC. Amino acids: CASSVSQADYEQYF.

The rearrangement joins TRBV2 to TRBJ1-1; no reliable D call. Germline values: CDR1 SNHLY, CDR2 FYNNEI. The CDR3 is 14 amino acids. V was pared by 5 bases and J by 3 bases, with 13 bases between. This chain's CDR3 is CASSSGRQDTEAFF. CDR3 nucleotide sequence: TGTGCCAGCAGTTCCGGACGGCAGGACACTGAAGCTTTCTTT.